The next 21 T cell receptor beta chains were all read from a single sample in a study of cytomegalovirus exposure and HLA in healthy donors. Both 60 Vbeta primers and 13 Jbeta primers went into the PCR. The data were produced by immunoSEQ multiplex PCR, yet TCRdb's version contains in-frame clones alone and is incomplete. Counted here are around 170,000 clones, 75% to 90% occurring once; the ten biggest clones make up roughly 0.8%. What was sequenced was PBMCs. These receptors originate from a woman younger than 35 in good health and CMV-seronegative.

This clone was picked up a small number of times. The chain joins TRBV6-1 to TRBJ2-7; D is unresolved. V was cut by 4 bases and J by 6 bases, with 10 bases left in between. This CDR3 comprises 12 residues. Germline lookup yields CDR1 MNHNS and CDR2 SASEGT. The CDR3 region has the DNA TGTGCCAGCAGTGGTGCGTCTAGCGAGCAGTACTTC. Its translation: CASSGASSEQYF.

The rearrangement joins TRBV28 to TRBJ2-3; D uncertain. There are 12 residues in the CDR3. V was pared by 6 bases and J by 2 bases, with 6 bases between. Germline V CDR1 and CDR2: MDHEN, SYDVKM. In DNA form, the CDR3 reads TGTGCCAGCAGGGGCGACACAGATACGCAGTATTTT. Encoded protein: CASRGDTDTQYF.

V is TRBV19 and J is TRBJ1-2, with a weak D call TRBD1 (6 bases). The germline V gene encodes CDR1 LNHDA and CDR2 SQIVND (reference sequence). Trimming cost V 5 bases and J 0 bases, with 13 bases left between them. The CDR3 spans 15 residues. CDR3 sequence: CASSSDRWTNYGYTF. The CDR3 DNA follows: TGTGCCAGTAGTTCCGACAGGTGGACTAACTATGGCTACACCTTC.

This clone was counted only a few times. V and J are TRBV5-1 and TRBJ1-1; D is perhaps TRBD1 (6 bases). Germline assignment: CDR1 SGHRS and CDR2 YFSETQ. CDR3 size: 15 residues. Trimming cost V 4 bases and J 2 bases, with 15 bases left between them. In DNA, the CDR3 is TGCGCCAGCAGCCCGACAGGCAACCGCAACACTGAAGCTTTCTTT. It codes for CASSPTGNRNTEAFF.

This chain uses TRBV7-9 with TRBJ1-4; 11 bases map to TRBD1. The ends lost 4 bases at V and 4 bases at J; junction bases unmatched: 14. Germline assignment: CDR1 SEHNR and CDR2 FQNEAQ (reference sequence). The CDR3 sequence is 19 residues long. The CDR3 region is CASSYFRGQGAGYNEKLFF. For the CDR3, the DNA is TGTGCCAGCAGCTACTTCCGTGGACAGGGGGCGGGTTATAATGAAAAACTGTTTTTT.

Here the CDR3 reads CASSLTPGAYNEQFF. The CDR3 coding sequence is TGTGCCAGCAGCCTTACACCGGGGGCCTACAATGAGCAGTTCTTC. The V and J genes are TRBV7-2 and TRBJ2-1; possibly TRBD2 for D (6 bases). Germline loops: CDR1 SGHTA, CDR2 FQGNSA. Trimming removed 5 bases at V and 2 bases at J, with 13 bases between. The CDR3 loop spans 15 amino acids.

This clone has a single count. The chain is built from TRBV7-9 and TRBJ2-7, with D possibly matching TRBD2 (6 bases). The V and J ends lost 0 bases and 6 bases respectively, with 9 bases between them. There are 13 residues in the CDR3. CDR1 and CDR2 (germline): SEHNR, FQNEAQ (reference sequence). DNA of the CDR3: TGTGCCAGCAGCTTAGCGGGAGGAGCCGAGCAGTACTTC. Translating gives CASSLAGGAEQYF.

This clone was found a few times. In nucleotides, the CDR3 is TGCGCCAGCAGCTTTGGGACAGACATGAACACTGAAGCTTTCTTT. This sequence encodes CASSFGTDMNTEAFF. This chain joins TRBV5-1 and TRBJ1-1; TRBD1 matches 7 bases. Trimming cost V 2 bases and J 0 bases; bases outside gene matches: 4. Germline CDR1 is SGHRS and CDR2 is YFSETQ. The CDR3 has 15 amino acids.

V and J are TRBV18 and TRBJ1-2; no firm D call. Deletions cut 5 bases from V and 0 bases from J, with 10 bases between. The V gene's germline CDR1 is KGHSH and CDR2 LQKENI. The CDR3 runs 14 residues. This CDR3 reads CASSIDMTNYGYTF. CDR3 coding DNA: TGTGCCAGCTCAATAGATATGACTAACTATGGCTACACCTTC.

This clone has just one count. The chain carries TRBV7-6 and TRBJ2-1; TRBD1 matches 8 bases. V lost 5 bases and J lost 10; bases outside the gene matches: 13. The V gene's germline CDR1 is SGHVS and CDR2 FNYEAQ. CDR3 length equals 15 residues. In nucleotides, the CDR3 is TGTGCCAGCAGCCCTTATCAGGGGGCTAGGAGGGAGCAGTTCTTC. Its translation is CASSPYQGARREQFF. Complete variable domain (other parts from reference TRBV7-6 and TRBJ2-1): GAGVSQSPRYKVTKRGQDVALRCDPISGHVSLYWYRQALGQGPEFLTYFNYEAQQDKSGLPNDRFSAERPEGSISTLTIQRTEQRDSAMYRCASSPYQGARREQFFGPGTRLTVL.

In its sample, this clone was seen once. This chain joins TRBV28 and TRBJ2-6; no firm D call. Germline CDR1 MDHEN, CDR2 SYDVKM. V was trimmed by 2 bases and J by 2 bases, leaving 13 bases between them. The CDR3 is made up of 17 amino acids. The CDR3 nucleotides read TGTGCCAGCAGTTTAAGTCCCTTTACACCTGGGGCCAACGTCCTGACTTTC. Translating gives CASSLSPFTPGANVLTF.

The V gene is TRBV2, the J gene TRBJ1-2; a weak D match, TRBD1 (6 bases). The CDR3 loop spans 13 amino acids. Germline CDR1 SNHLY, CDR2 FYNNEI. The V end lost 6 bases, the J end lost 5 bases, and 13 bases lay between the germline ends. This CDR3 reads CASSVTGWYGYTF. The CDR3, as DNA: TGTGCCAGCAGCGTCACAGGGTGGTATGGCTACACCTTC.

The rearrangement uses TRBV14 and TRBJ2-2, with D tentatively TRBD2 (6 bases). V was shortened by 2 bases and J by 4 bases, with 20 bases between the two germline ends. The CDR3 is 18 amino acids. Germline V gives CDR1 SGHDN, CDR2 FVKESK. This CDR3 reads CASSQSPGRRRATGELFF. The CDR3 nucleotides are TGTGCCAGCAGCCAATCGCCCGGCCGAAGGAGGGCCACCGGGGAGCTGTTTTTT.

This chain connects TRBV6-1 to TRBJ2-7; D may be TRBD2 (5 bases). Trimming left V 3 bases short and J 2 bases short, with 17 bases between. The CDR3 is 16 residues long. In germline, CDR1 is MNHNS, CDR2 SASEGT. The CDR3 protein is CASSESGLGLTYEQYF. CDR3 coding DNA: TGTGCCAGCAGTGAGAGCGGACTTGGACTTACCTACGAGCAGTACTTC.

V usage is TRBV28 and J usage is TRBJ1-1; 9 positions match TRBD1. The CDR3 totals 18 residues. V lost 4 bases to trimming and J lost 0 bases; unmatched junction nucleotides: 12. CDR1 and CDR2 from the germline V gene are MDHEN and SYDVKM. The CDR3 loop reads CASSSLTGGIFLNTEAFF. Written as DNA, the CDR3 is TGTGCCAGCAGTTCCCTGACAGGGGGAATATTCTTGAACACTGAAGCTTTCTTT.

V and J are TRBV5-1 and TRBJ2-7, with D possibly being TRBD2 (6 bases). The CDR3 has 15 residues. The V gene's germline CDR1 is SGHRS and CDR2 YFSETQ. V was trimmed by 4 bases and J by 0 bases, leaving 14 bases between them. The CDR3 reads CASSASSGDSYEQYF. CDR3 coding DNA: TGCGCCAGCAGCGCCAGTAGCGGAGACTCCTACGAGCAGTACTTC.

The chain employs TRBV6-1 and TRBJ1-6, with 7 bases aligning to TRBD1. The CDR3 loop spans 17 amino acids. Per the germline V gene, CDR1 is MNHNS and CDR2 is SASEGT. After removal of 0 bases from V and 0 bases from J, the junction contained 2 bases not matched to a gene. CDR3 nucleotides: TGTGCCAGCAGTGAAGCATCAGGGGGCTCCTATAATTCACCCCTCCACTTT. Translation gives CASSEASGGSYNSPLHF.

CDR3 DNA sequence: TGCGCCAGCAGCTTGGCCCTAGACACAGATACGCAGTATTTT. Its translation is CASSLALDTDTQYF. This chain links TRBV5-1 with TRBJ2-3; D is unclear. This CDR3 contains 14 residues. CDR1 is SGHRS, CDR2 YFSETQ, per germline. V was trimmed by 0 bases and J by 2 bases, leaving 7 bases between them.

This clone was counted between two and nine times. The chain joins TRBV15 to TRBJ2-5, with D perhaps TRBD1 (5 bases). This CDR3 has 16 residues. Germline assignment: CDR1 LNHNV and CDR2 YYDKDF (reference sequence). Trimming removed 1 base from V and 2 bases from J, with 14 bases in between. This CDR3 is CATSRVRPRQQETQYF. Here the CDR3 DNA reads TGTGCCACCAGCAGAGTTCGCCCCCGACAGCAAGAGACCCAGTACTTC.

The chain has TRBV6-1 and TRBJ2-5, with 8 bases lining up with TRBD2. CDR1 is MNHNS, CDR2 SASEGT, per germline. The CDR3 is made up of 17 amino acids. V lost 4 bases, J lost 4 bases, and 14 bases stayed unmatched. The CDR3 DNA follows: TGTGCCAGCAGTGTCTCGGTCGGGGGGGAATTTCCAGAGACCCAGTACTTC. Protein product: CASSVSVGGEFPETQYF.

The table lists this clone with a few counts. The V and J genes are TRBV5-1 and TRBJ1-1, with 7 bases fitting TRBD1. Germline lookup yields CDR1 SGHRS and CDR2 YFSETQ. The CDR3 sequence is 14 residues long. With V trimmed by 0 bases and J by 11 bases, 10 bases remained unmatched. DNA for the CDR3: TGCGCCAGCAGCTTGGCGCAGACAGGGTTTGAGGCTTTCTTT. This encodes CASSLAQTGFEAFF.